These 13 T cell receptor beta chains share one sample of origin, sequenced in a study of breast tumors, draining lymph nodes, adjacent tissues (dated by TCRdb to 2016 to 2017). The library was made by multiplex PCR. For sequencing, an Illumina HiSeq 2000 was employed. TCRdb redid the processing of the public reads, applying fastp at Q25 and MiXCR, and retained in-frame beta chains. All rows with the same CDR3 protein become a single entry with the most common DNA and genes. This sample comprises some 130,000 distinct CDR3 sequences, 15% to 20% of them detected only once. The ten largest account for roughly 3.6% of the sample. The lymph node samples were taken from the axillary draining lymph nodes of breast cancer patients. Sequenced sample: axillary lymph node tissue. These receptors all come from a female donor with breast cancer. Some clones in this sample may be carry-over from other donors' samples.

Ten or more counts support this clonotype. The chain uses TRBV7-3 and TRBJ2-7; the D gene is possibly TRBD2 (5 bases). Per germline, CDR1 SGHTA and CDR2 FQGTGA. The V end lost 2 bases, the J end lost 0 bases, and 11 bases lay between the germline ends. The length of the CDR3 is 15 residues. The CDR3 reads CASSLLHGNSYEQYF. DNA of the CDR3: TGTGCCAGCAGCTTACTTCACGGGAACTCCTACGAGCAGTACTTC.

This clonotype was seen ten or more times. This sequence joins TRBV20-1 and TRBJ1-5; D is unclear. CDR3 length: 14 amino acids. The V end lost 5 bases, the J end lost 5 bases, and 16 bases lay between the germline ends. Per the germline V gene, CDR1 is DFQATT and CDR2 is SNEGSKA (reference sequence). The CDR3 DNA sequence: TGCAGTGCTGGGGAGGCCGGATTATATCAGCCCCAGCATTTT. It translates to CSAGEAGLYQPQHF.

This clonotype showed up many times. This chain links TRBV15 with TRBJ2-7; TRBD1 agrees at 7 bases. Trimming took 9 bases from V and 3 from J; bases not matched to a gene: 11. The V gene's germline CDR1 is LNHNV and CDR2 YYDKDF (reference sequence). The CDR3 has 14 residues. In nucleotides, the CDR3 is TGTGCCACTAACGACCTCGGGACAGACTACGAGCAGTACTTC. As protein: CATNDLGTDYEQYF.

This clonotype was detected ten times or more. This rearrangement joins TRBV20-1 to TRBJ2-3; unclear D gene. The CDR3 has 10 amino acids. The germline V gene encodes CDR1 DFQATT and CDR2 SNEGSKA (reference sequence). The CDR3 nucleotides are TGCAGAGTAGCCACAGATACGCAGTATTTT. This sequence encodes CRVATDTQYF.

The table lists this clonotype with many counts. The J gene is TRBJ2-3, the V gene TRBV10-2; no definite D call. V dropped 1 base and J dropped 4 bases, with 12 bases sitting between them. The CDR3 loop spans 15 amino acids. From germline, CDR1 is WSHSY and CDR2 SAAADI. The CDR3 here is CASSEFSRRSDTQYF. DNA of the CDR3: TGCGCCAGCAGTGAGTTTTCTCGGCGTTCAGATACGCAGTATTTT.

As concerns this clonotype: This may be a read error: a much more frequent sequence differs by one nucleotide. No conserved phenylalanine or tryptophan ends this CDR3, so it is likely a read error. The genes are TRBV7-2 and TRBJ2-2; D remains unclear. The CDR3 sequence is 12 residues long. Between the trimmed V and J ends, which lost 4 bases and 1 base, there was a span of 1 base. Germline V CDR1 and CDR2: SGHTA, FQGNSA. CDR3 DNA sequence: TGTGCCAGCAGCTGGAACACCGGGGAGCTGTTTTCT. It is translated as CASSWNTGELFS.

The table lists this clonotype with many counts. J is TRBJ2-7 and V is TRBV20-1, with no clear D. V lost 3 bases and J lost 2, with 14 bases in between. CDR3 size: 14 residues. Germline lookup yields CDR1 DFQATT and CDR2 SNEGSKA (reference sequence). The CDR3 region has the DNA TGCAGTGCTAGCTCCTCCGGGCCCCCCTACGAGCAGTACTTC. Translation gives CSASSSGPPYEQYF.

This clonotype occurred many times. CDR3 sequence (DNA): TGTGCCAGCAGCGTAGGGGACAGGGGTAATGAGCAGTTCTTC. This encodes CASSVGDRGNEQFF. The chain employs TRBV9 and TRBJ2-1; 10 nucleotides agree with TRBD1. CDR1 and CDR2 from the germline V gene are SGDLS and YYNGEE. J lost 7 bases, V lost 0 bases, and 1 base had no gene match. The CDR3 is 14 residues long. Using reference TRBV9 and TRBJ2-1 for the parts outside the CDR3, the full variable domain is DSGVTQTPKHLITATGQRVTLRCSPRSGDLSVYWYQQSLDQGLQFLIQYYNGEERAKGNILERFSAQQFPDLHSELNLSSLELGDSALYFCASSVGDRGNEQFFGPGTRLTVL.

Concerning this clonotype: Likely a read error: the CDR3 ends without its conserved phenylalanine or tryptophan. CDR3 DNA sequence: TGCAGTGCTATCTACGATCTAGCGGGAGGCGGTGAGCAGTTCTCC. It specifies CSAIYDLAGGGEQFS. The chain combines TRBV20-1 with TRBJ2-1, with 11 bases lining up with TRBD2. Germline values: CDR1 DFQATT, CDR2 SNEGSKA (reference sequence). After removal of 4 bases from V and 9 bases from J, the junction contained 11 bases not matched to a gene. The CDR3 is 15 amino acids.

This clonotype showed up many times. This chain uses TRBV15 with TRBJ1-2; maybe TRBD1 (5 bases). The CDR3 length is 14 residues. From germline, CDR1 is LNHNV and CDR2 YYDKDF (reference sequence). Deletions cut 5 bases from V and 2 bases from J, with 12 bases between. The CDR3 DNA is TGTGCCACCAGCCAACGAACAGGAAACTATGGCTACACCTTC. Translated, it gives CATSQRTGNYGYTF. Variable domain in full (rest from reference TRBV15 and TRBJ1-2): DAMVIQNPRYQVTQFGKPVTLSCSQTLNHNVMYWYQQKSSQAPKLLFHYYDKDFNNEADTPDNFQSRRPNTSFCFLDIRSPGLGDTAMYLCATSQRTGNYGYTFGSGTRLTVV.

This clonotype has ten or more counts. V and J are TRBV4-1 and TRBJ2-1; D not resolved. The germline V gene has CDR1 MGHRA and CDR2 YSYEKL. With 0 bases removed from V and 9 bases from J, the gap between germline ends came to 6 bases. This CDR3 contains 12 residues. CDR3 residues: CASSQELTEQFF. The CDR3 DNA reads as TGCGCCAGCAGCCAAGAATTAACTGAGCAGTTCTTC.

This clonotype was seen many times. The chain employs TRBV29-1 and TRBJ2-1; TRBD2 agrees at 11 bases. Germline CDR1 and CDR2: SQVTM and ANQGSEA. V gave up 6 bases and J gave up 2 bases; unmatched junction bases: 6. The CDR3 extends over 15 amino acids. CDR3 nucleotides: TGCAGCGTAGAAACTAGCGGGAGAGCCTACAATGAGCAGTTCTTC. It is translated as CSVETSGRAYNEQFF.

There are many counts of this clonotype. This rearrangement joins TRBV5-8 to TRBJ2-3; 9 bases are shared with TRBD2. The CDR3 contains 14 residues. J gave up 8 bases and V 2 bases, and 6 bases lay outside the gene matches. Germline CDR1 reads SGHTS; CDR2 reads YDEGEE. The CDR3 is CASSFGGGALTQYF. The CDR3, as DNA: TGTGCCAGCAGCTTTGGCGGGGGGGCCCTTACGCAGTATTTT.